This T cell receptor (beta chain) was sequenced during a study of shared T cell receptors in the human thymus. V was clipped by 5 bases and J by 10 bases; unmatched bases: 20. Germline V gives CDR1 KGHSH, CDR2 LQKENI. This CDR3 spans 17 amino acids. The assay was immunoSEQ multiplex PCR, and TCRdb's table has in-frame clones only and misses some. Found here are approximately 730,000 clones, approximately 85% of them singletons; the top ten hold more than 0.01%. The same data also contributed to another study, on human thymus T cells. That work states: Gene usage (both V and J) appeared biased in thymic and blood repertoires.

Specimen: thymocytes. The receptor comes from a girl less than two years old with a congenital heart defect. This chain links TRBV18 with TRBJ1-2, with 9 bases that match TRBD1. CDR3 protein: CASSDGQGSLFRLSYTF. As DNA, the CDR3 is TGTGCCAGCTCAGATGGACAGGGGTCCCTATTTCGGCTCTCCTACACCTTC.